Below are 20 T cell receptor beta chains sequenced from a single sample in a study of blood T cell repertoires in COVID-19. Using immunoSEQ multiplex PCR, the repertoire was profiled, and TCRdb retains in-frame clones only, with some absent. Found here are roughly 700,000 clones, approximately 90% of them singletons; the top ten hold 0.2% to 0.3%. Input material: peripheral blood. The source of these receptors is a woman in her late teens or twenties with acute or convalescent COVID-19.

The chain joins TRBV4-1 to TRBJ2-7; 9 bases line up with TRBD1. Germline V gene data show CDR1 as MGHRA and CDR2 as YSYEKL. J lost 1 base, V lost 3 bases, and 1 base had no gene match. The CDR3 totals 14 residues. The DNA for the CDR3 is TGCGCCAGCAGCCAGACAGGGGGTTCCTACGAGCAGTACTTC. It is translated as CASSQTGGSYEQYF.

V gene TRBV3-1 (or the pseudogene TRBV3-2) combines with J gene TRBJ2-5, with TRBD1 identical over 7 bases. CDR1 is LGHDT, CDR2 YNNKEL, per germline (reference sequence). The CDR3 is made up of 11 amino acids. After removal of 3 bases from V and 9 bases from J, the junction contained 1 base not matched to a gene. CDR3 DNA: TGTGCCAGCAGCCACGACAGGGCCCAGTACTTC. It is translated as CASSHDRAQYF.

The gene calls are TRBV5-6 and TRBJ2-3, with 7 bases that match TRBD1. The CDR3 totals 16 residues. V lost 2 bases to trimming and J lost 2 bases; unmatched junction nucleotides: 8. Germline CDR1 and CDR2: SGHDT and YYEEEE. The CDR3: CASSFSGQTFTDTQYF. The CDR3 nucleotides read TGTGCCAGCAGCTTTTCGGGACAGACGTTCACAGATACGCAGTATTTT.

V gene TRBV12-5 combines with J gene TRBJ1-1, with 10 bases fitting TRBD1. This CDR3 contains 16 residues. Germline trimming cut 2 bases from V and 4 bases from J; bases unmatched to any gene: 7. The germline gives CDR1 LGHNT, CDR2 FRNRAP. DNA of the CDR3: TGTGCTAGTGGTTTGAGTGGGGACAGGGGTATCACTGAAGCTTTCTTT. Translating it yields CASGLSGDRGITEAFF.

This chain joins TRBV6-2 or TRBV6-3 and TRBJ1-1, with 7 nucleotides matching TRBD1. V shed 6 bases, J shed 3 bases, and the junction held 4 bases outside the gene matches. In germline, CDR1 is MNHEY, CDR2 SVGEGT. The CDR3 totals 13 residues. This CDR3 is CASSPTGDTEAFF. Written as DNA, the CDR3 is TGTGCCAGCAGCCCAACAGGGGACACTGAAGCTTTCTTT.

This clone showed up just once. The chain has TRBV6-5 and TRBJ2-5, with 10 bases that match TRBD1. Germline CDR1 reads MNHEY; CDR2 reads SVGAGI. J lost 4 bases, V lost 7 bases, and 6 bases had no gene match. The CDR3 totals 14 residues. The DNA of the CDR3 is TGTGCCAGCACTATGACAGGGGGCAGAGAGACCCAGTACTTC. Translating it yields CASTMTGGRETQYF.

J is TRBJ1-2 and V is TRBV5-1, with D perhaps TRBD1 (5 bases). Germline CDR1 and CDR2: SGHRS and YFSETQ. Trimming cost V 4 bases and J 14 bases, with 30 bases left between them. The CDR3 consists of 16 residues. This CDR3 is CASSPGAEKAYGRETF. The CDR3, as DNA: TGCGCCAGCAGCCCTGGGGCCGAGAAGGCTTACGGACGAGAGACCTTC.

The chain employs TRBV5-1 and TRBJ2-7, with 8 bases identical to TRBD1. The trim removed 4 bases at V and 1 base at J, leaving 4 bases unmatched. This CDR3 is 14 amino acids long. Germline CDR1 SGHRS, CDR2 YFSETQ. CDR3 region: CASSRTGPSYEQYF. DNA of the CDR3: TGCGCCAGCAGCAGGACAGGGCCGTCCTACGAGCAGTACTTC.

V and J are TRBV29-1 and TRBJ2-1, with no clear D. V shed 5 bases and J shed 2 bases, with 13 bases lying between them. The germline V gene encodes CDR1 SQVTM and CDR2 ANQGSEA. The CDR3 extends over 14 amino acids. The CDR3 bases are TGCAGCGTTCCTCCCAGGCTGGCCTACAATGAGCAGTTCTTC. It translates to CSVPPRLAYNEQFF.

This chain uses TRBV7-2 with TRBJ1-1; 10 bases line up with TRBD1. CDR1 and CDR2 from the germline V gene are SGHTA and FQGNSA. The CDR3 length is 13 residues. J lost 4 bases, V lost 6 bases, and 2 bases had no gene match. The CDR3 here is CASSWTGGTEAFF. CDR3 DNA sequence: TGTGCCAGCAGTTGGACAGGGGGCACTGAAGCTTTCTTT.

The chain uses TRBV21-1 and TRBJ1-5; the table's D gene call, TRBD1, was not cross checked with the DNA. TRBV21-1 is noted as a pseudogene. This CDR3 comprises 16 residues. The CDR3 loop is CASWERGRLINQPQHF. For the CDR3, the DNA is TGTGCCAGCTGGGAGAGGGGGCGTTTAATCAATCAGCCCCAGCATTTT.

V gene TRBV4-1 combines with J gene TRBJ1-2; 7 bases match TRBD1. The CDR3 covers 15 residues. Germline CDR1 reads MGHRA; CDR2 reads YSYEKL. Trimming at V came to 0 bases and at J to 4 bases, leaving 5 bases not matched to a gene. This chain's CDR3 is CASSQEIRGSYGYTF. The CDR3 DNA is TGCGCCAGCAGCCAAGAAATCAGGGGGTCCTATGGCTACACCTTC.

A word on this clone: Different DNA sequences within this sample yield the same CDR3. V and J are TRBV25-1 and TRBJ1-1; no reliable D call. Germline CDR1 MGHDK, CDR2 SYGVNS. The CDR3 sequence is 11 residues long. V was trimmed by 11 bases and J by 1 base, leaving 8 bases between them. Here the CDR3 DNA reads TGTGCCTCAGTTCGGAACACTGAAGCTTTCTTT. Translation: CASVRNTEAFF.

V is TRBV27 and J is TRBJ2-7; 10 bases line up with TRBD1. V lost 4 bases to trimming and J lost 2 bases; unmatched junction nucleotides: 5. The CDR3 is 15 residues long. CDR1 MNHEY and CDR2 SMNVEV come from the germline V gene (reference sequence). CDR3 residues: CASSSGQGITYEQYF. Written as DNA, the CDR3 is TGTGCCAGCAGTTCGGGACAGGGGATAACCTACGAGCAGTACTTC.

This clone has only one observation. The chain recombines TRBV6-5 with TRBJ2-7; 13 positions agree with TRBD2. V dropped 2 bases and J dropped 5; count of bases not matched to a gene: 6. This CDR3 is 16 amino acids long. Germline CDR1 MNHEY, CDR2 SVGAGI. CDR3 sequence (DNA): TGTGCCAGCAGTTACAGAACTAGCGGGGGGGCCCACGAGCAGTACTTC. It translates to CASSYRTSGGAHEQYF.

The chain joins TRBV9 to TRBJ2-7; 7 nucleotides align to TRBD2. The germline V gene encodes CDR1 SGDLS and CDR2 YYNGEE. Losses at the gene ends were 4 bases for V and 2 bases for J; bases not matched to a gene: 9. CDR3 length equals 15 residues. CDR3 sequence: CASSPRVGGTYEQYF. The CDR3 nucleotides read TGTGCCAGCAGCCCTAGGGTGGGGGGGACCTACGAGCAGTACTTC.

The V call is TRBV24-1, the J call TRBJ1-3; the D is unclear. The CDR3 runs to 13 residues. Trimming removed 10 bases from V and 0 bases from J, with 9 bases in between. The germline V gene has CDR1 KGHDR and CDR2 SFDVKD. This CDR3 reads CATQEASGNTIYF. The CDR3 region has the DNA TGTGCCACGCAGGAGGCCTCTGGAAACACCATATATTTT.

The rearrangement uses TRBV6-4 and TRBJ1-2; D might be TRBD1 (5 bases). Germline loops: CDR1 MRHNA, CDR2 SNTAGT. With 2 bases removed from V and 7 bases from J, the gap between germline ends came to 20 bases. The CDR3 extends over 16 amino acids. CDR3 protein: CASSDPKAGTGGGYTF. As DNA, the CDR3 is TGTGCCAGCAGTGACCCCAAAGCCGGGACGGGAGGTGGCTACACCTTC.

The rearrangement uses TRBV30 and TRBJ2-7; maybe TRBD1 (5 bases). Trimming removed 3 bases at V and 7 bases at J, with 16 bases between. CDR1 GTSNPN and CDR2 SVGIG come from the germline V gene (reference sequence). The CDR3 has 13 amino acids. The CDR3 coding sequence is TGTGCCTGGAGGGGGCTAGGGTTAGAGGAGCAGTACTTC. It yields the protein CAWRGLGLEEQYF.

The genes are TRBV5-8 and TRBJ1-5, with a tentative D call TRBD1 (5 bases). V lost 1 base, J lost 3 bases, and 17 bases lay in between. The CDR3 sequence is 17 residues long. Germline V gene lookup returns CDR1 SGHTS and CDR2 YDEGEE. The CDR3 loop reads CASSLYTSAGYNQPQHF. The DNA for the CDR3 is TGTGCCAGCAGCTTGTATACATCGGCAGGGTACAATCAGCCCCAGCATTTT.